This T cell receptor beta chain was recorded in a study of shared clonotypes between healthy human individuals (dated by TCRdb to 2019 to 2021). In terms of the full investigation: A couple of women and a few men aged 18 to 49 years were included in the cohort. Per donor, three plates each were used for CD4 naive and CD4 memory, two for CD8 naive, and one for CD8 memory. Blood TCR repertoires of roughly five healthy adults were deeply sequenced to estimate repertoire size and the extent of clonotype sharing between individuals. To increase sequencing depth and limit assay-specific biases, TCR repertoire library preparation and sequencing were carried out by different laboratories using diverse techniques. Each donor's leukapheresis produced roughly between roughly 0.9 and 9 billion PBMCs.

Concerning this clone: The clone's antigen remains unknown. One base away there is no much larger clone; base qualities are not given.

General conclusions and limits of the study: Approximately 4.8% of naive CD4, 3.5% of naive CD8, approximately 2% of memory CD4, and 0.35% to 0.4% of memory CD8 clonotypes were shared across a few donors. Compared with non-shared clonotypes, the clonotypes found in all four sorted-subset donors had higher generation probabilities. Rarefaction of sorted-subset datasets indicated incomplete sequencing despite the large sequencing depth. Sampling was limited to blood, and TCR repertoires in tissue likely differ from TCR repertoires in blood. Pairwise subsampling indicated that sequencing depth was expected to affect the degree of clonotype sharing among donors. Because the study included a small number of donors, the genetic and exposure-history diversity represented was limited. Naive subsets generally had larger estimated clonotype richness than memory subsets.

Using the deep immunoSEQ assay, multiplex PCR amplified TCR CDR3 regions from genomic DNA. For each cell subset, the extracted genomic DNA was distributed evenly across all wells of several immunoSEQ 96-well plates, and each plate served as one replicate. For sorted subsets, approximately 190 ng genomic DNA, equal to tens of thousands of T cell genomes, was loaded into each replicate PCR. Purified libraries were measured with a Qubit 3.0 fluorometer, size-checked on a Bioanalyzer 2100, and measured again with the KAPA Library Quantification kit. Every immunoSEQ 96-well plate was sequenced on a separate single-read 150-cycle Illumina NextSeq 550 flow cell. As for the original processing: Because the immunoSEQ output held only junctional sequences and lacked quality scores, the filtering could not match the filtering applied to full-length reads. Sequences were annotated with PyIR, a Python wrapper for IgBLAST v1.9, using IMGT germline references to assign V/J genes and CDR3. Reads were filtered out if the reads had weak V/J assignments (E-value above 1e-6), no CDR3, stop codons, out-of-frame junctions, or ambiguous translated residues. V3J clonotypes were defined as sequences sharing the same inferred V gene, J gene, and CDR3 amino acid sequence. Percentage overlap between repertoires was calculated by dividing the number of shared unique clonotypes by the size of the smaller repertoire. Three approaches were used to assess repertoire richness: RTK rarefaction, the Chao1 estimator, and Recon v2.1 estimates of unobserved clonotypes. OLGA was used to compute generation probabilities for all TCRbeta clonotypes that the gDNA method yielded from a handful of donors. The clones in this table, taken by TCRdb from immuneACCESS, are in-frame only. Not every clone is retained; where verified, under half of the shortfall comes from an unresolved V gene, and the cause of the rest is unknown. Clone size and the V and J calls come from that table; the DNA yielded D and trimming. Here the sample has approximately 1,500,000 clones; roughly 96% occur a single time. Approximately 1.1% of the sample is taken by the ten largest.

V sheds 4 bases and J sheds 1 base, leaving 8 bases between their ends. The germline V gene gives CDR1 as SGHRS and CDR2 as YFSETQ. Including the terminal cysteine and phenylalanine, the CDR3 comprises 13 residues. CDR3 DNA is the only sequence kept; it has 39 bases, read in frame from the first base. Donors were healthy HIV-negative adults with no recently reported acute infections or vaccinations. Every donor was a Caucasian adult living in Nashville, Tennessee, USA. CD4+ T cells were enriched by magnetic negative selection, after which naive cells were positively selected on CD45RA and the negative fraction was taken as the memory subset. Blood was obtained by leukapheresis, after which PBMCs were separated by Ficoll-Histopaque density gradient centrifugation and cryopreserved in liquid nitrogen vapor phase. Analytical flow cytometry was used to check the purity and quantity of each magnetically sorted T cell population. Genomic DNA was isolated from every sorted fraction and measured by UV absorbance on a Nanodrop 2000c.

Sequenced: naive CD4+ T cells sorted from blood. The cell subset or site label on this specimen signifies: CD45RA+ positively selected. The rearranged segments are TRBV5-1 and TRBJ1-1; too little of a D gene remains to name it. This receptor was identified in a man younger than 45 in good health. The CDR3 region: CASSDTGNTEAFF. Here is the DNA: TGCGCCAGCAGCGATACGGGGAACACTGAAGCTTTCTTT.